The 5 T cell receptor beta chains reported below all come from one sample, sequenced in a study of Graves' ophthalmopathy and Graves' hyperthyroidism. The authors amplified TCR beta CDR3 regions from RNA transcripts. The authors performed first-round RT-PCR with HTBI primers and then a second-round multiplex PCR. Using its own MiXCR run on the multiplex PCR reads, TCRdb lists one record per CDR3 protein. This table has nearly 400,000 distinct CDR3 sequences, about 16% appearing once. Sequencing was performed on peripheral blood. The receptors were sampled from a woman between 18 and 30 years old with Graves' ophthalmopathy.

This clonotype appeared many times. The V call is TRBV12-3 or TRBV12-4, the J call TRBJ1-2; 10 positions match TRBD1. This CDR3 region has 14 residues. The junction had 9 bases not matched to a gene; V was cut back by 6 bases and J by 8 bases. CDR3 region: CASSPGQGIGGYTF. The CDR3 DNA is TGTGCCAGCAGCCCGGGACAGGGGATAGGAGGCTACACCTTC.

There are many counts of this clonotype. J is TRBJ2-7 and V is TRBV7-8, with 8 bases fitting TRBD1. CDR3 size: 18 residues. Germline CDR1 is SGHVS and CDR2 is FQNEAQ. With V trimmed by 7 bases and J by 0 bases, 17 bases remained unmatched. The CDR3 nucleotides read TGTGCCAGCACTTCGATGTTTTTAGGGACAGGTCTCTCCTACGAGCAGTACTTC. It is translated as CASTSMFLGTGLSYEQYF.

This rearrangement joins TRBV15 to TRBJ2-7, with D unclear. The ends were cut back, 1 base at V and 6 bases at J, with 13 bases in the middle. Germline V gives CDR1 LNHNV, CDR2 YYDKDF (reference sequence). This CDR3 contains 14 residues. CDR3 protein: CATSRGSPRIEQYF. The CDR3, as DNA: TGTGCCACCAGCAGAGGATCCCCCAGGATCGAGCAGTACTTC.

This clonotype was counted ten times or more. The CDR3 protein is CSAPGGASRGAYEQYF. The CDR3 coding sequence is TGCAGTGCCCCTGGGGGCGCCTCCCGAGGGGCTTACGAGCAGTACTTC. The J gene is TRBJ2-7, the V gene TRBV20-1; D perhaps matches TRBD1 (6 bases). The CDR3 has 16 residues. Germline-derived CDR1 and CDR2 are DFQATT and SNEGSKA (reference sequence). Trimming took off 6 bases at V and 4 bases at J, with 25 bases between the two ends.

This clonotype appeared many times. The chain links TRBV20-1 to TRBJ2-5; D remains ambiguous. The CDR3 extends over 12 amino acids. The V gene lost 6 bases and the J gene lost 6 bases, with 14 bases spanning the gap. CDR1 is DFQATT and CDR2 is SNEGSKA in the germline V gene (reference sequence). The CDR3 nucleotides read TGCAGTGCCCCACTGGAAGTACAGACCCAGTACTTC. Encoded protein: CSAPLEVQTQYF.